This TCR beta chain was found in a study of blood T cell repertoires in COVID-19. Unmatched junction bases numbered 8, after V lost 5 bases and J lost 5 bases. The CDR3 totals 14 residues. The germline V gene encodes CDR1 MDHEN and CDR2 SYDVKM. Authors' data handling: Quantification of nucleated cells was approximated via reference gene primer amplification. TCRdb's copy holds only in-frame clones and misses some; the assay was immunoSEQ multiplex PCR. V, J and clone size were drawn from that table, and D and trimming were deduced from the DNA. The sample contains 200,000 or so clones, approximately 92% of which appear only once. The study recruited people aged about 18 to 89 years across approximately 25 US areas.

The sample taken for sequencing was PBMCs or T cells enriched from blood (not recorded which). The rearrangement uses TRBV28 and TRBJ1-2, with TRBD1 matching over 7 bases. The receptor comes from a woman in her forties with acute COVID-19. The DNA of the CDR3 is TGTGCCAGCAGTCCCAACCCGGGACAGTATGGCTACACCTTC. Translation gives CASSPNPGQYGYTF.